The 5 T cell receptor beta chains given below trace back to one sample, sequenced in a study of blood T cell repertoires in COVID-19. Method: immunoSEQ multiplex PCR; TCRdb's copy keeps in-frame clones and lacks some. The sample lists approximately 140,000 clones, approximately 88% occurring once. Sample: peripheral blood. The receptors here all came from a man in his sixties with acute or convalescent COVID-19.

The CDR3 DNA follows: TGTGCCAGTAGTCCTTCAATGATAGCGGGAGGGAGAGATACGCAGTATTTT. Its protein product is CASSPSMIAGGRDTQYF. J is TRBJ2-3 and V is TRBV19; 11 bases are shared with TRBD2. The germline gives CDR1 LNHDA, CDR2 SQIVND (reference sequence). The CDR3 sequence is 17 residues long. The ends lost 5 bases at V and 5 bases at J; junction bases unmatched: 12.

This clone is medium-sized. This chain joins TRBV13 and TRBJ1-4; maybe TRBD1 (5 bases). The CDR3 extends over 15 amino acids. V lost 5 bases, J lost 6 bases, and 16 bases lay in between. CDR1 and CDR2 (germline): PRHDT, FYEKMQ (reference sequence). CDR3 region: CASSPRGTRDEKLFF. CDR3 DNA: TGTGCCAGCAGCCCCCGGGGGACCCGGGATGAAAAACTGTTTTTT.

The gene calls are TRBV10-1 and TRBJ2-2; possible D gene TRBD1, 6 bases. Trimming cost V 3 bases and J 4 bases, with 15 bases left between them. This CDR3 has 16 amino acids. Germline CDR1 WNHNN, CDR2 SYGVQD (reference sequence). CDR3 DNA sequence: TGCGCCAGCAGTGACCACATCTCAGGGGCCACCGGGGAGCTGTTTTTT. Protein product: CASSDHISGATGELFF.

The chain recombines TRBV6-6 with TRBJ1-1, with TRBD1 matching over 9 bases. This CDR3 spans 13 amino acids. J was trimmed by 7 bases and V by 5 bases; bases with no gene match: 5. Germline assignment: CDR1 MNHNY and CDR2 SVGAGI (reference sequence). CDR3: CASSLTGGHEAFF. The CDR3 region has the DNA TGTGCCAGCAGTCTAACAGGGGGCCATGAAGCTTTCTTT.

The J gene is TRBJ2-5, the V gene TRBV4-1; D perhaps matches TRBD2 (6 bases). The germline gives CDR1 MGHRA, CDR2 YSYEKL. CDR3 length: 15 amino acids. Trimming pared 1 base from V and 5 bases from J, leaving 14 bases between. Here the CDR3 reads CASSQVSQGRETQYF. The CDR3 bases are TGCGCCAGCAGCCAAGTTTCCCAAGGGAGGGAGACCCAGTACTTC.